These 19 T cell receptor beta chains originate from one sample sequenced in a study of blood T cell repertoires in COVID-19. Some clones are missing from TCRdb's copy, which holds only in-frame ones; the method was immunoSEQ multiplex PCR. The table records around 620,000 clones, approximately 90% of them present only once. Sequences were obtained from peripheral blood. All receptors come from a woman younger than 35 with acute or convalescent COVID-19.

The gene calls are TRBV6-1 and TRBJ1-2, with 8 bases that match TRBD1. The germline V gene has CDR1 MNHNS and CDR2 SASEGT. The length of the CDR3 is 13 residues. V shed 2 bases, J shed 8 bases, and the junction held 4 bases outside the gene matches. The CDR3 protein is CASSERTGPGYTF. CDR3 DNA: TGTGCCAGCAGTGAAAGGACAGGGCCCGGCTACACCTTC.

The V and J genes are TRBV21-1 and TRBJ1-5; the tabulated D call, TRBD1, remains unverified against the DNA. TRBV21-1 is listed as a pseudogene. The CDR3 contains 14 residues. The CDR3 reads CASTPTEPPQPQHF. Here the CDR3 DNA reads TGTGCCAGCACCCCCACAGAGCCCCCCCAGCCCCAGCATTTT.

The chain uses TRBV9 and TRBJ2-5; 9 nucleotides match TRBD1. Germline CDR1 is SGDLS and CDR2 is YYNGEE. V shed 8 bases and J 5 bases; nucleotides not matched to a gene: 4. This CDR3 contains 12 residues. This chain's CDR3 is CASSGQGETQYF. The CDR3 DNA is TGTGCCAGTTCTGGACAGGGGGAGACCCAGTACTTC.

This chain uses TRBV19 with TRBJ2-3; 8 bases match TRBD2. Trimming at V came to 4 bases and at J to 5 bases, leaving 11 bases not matched to a gene. The CDR3 has 16 amino acids. The V gene's germline CDR1 is LNHDA and CDR2 SQIVND (reference sequence). In nucleotides, the CDR3 is TGTGCCAGTAGTAACCCCTTCGGGGGGGGCGTAGATACGCAGTATTTT. Residues: CASSNPFGGGVDTQYF.

The chain joins TRBV7-2 to TRBJ2-1; D gene uncertain. Trimming shortened V by 4 bases and J by 3 bases, and 7 bases separated the two germline ends. Germline-derived CDR1 and CDR2 are SGHTA and FQGNSA. This CDR3 contains 13 residues. The CDR3 loop reads CASSSERYNEQFF. DNA for the CDR3: TGTGCCAGCAGCTCAGAGCGCTACAATGAGCAGTTCTTC.

This rearrangement joins TRBV11-2 to TRBJ2-7; 8 bases map to TRBD1. The CDR3 spans 14 residues. The ends lost 3 bases at V and 7 bases at J; junction bases unmatched: 8. Germline V gene data show CDR1 as SGHAT and CDR2 as FQNNGV. CDR3 sequence reads: CASSLIRGLLEQYF. The CDR3 DNA reads TGTGCCAGCAGCTTGATCAGGGGGCTGCTGGAGCAGTACTTC. The whole variable domain, remainder taken from reference TRBV11-2 and TRBJ2-7, is EAGVAQSPRYKIIEKRQSVAFWCNPISGHATLYWYQQILGQGPKLLIQFQNNGVVDDSQLPKDRFSAERLKGVDSTLKIQPAKLEDSAVYLCASSLIRGLLEQYFGPGTRLTVT.

The V gene is TRBV9, the J gene TRBJ2-1, with TRBD2 matching 10 bases. This CDR3 is 15 amino acids long. V shed 0 bases and J 6 bases; nucleotides not matched to a gene: 3. Germline loops: CDR1 SGDLS, CDR2 YYNGEE. CDR3 loop: CASSVGTSGRNEQFF. The CDR3 DNA reads as TGTGCCAGCAGCGTAGGGACTAGCGGCCGCAATGAGCAGTTCTTC.

The gene calls are TRBV27 and TRBJ1-2; 10 bases are shared with TRBD1. There are 14 residues in the CDR3. Germline assignment: CDR1 MNHEY and CDR2 SMNVEV (reference sequence). Trimming took 6 bases from V and 5 from J; bases not matched to a gene: 6. Here the CDR3 reads CASRSGTGVYGYTF. CDR3 nucleotide sequence: TGTGCCAGCAGGTCCGGGACAGGGGTTTATGGCTACACCTTC.

The gene calls are TRBV3-1 (or the pseudogene TRBV3-2) and TRBJ1-4; 10 nucleotides match TRBD1. The CDR3 is made up of 16 amino acids. Germline CDR1 reads LGHDT; CDR2 reads YNNKEL (reference sequence). V lost 4 bases and J lost 5; bases outside the gene matches: 7. The CDR3 spells CASSLTPGQGNEKLFF. For the CDR3, the DNA is TGTGCCAGCAGCCTTACCCCGGGACAGGGGAATGAAAAACTGTTTTTT.

The chain combines TRBV18 with TRBJ1-5; a weak D match, TRBD1 (6 bases). In germline, CDR1 is KGHSH, CDR2 LQKENI. V was cut by 0 bases and J by 4 bases, with 10 bases left in between. This CDR3 spans 15 amino acids. The CDR3 coding sequence is TGTGCCAGCTCACCACCCCGACAGGAAAATCAGCCCCAGCATTTT. Amino acid sequence: CASSPPRQENQPQHF.

The rearrangement joins TRBV23-1 to TRBJ2-7, with a weak D call TRBD1 (6 bases). TRBV23-1 carries the ORF label, with uncertain function. CDR3 length: 15 residues. Trimming removed 10 bases at V and 5 bases at J, with 24 bases between. Here the CDR3 DNA reads TGCGCCACCCTGTCCCCGAGTCAGGGGCTCCACGAGCAGTACTTC. Amino acid sequence: CATLSPSQGLHEQYF.

This clone has only one observation. The CDR3 nucleotides are TGCAGCGTTTCCGGGGGAAACCAAGAGACCCAGTACTTC. Amino acid sequence: CSVSGGNQETQYF. The rearrangement joins TRBV29-1 to TRBJ2-5, with D perhaps matching TRBD2 (6 bases). The CDR3 loop spans 13 amino acids. The ends were cut back, 5 bases at V and 0 bases at J, with 10 bases in the middle. Germline V lookup: CDR1 SQVTM, CDR2 ANQGSEA.

The chain joins TRBV4-1 to TRBJ1-2; D is ambiguous. Germline CDR1 reads MGHRA; CDR2 reads YSYEKL. CDR3 length equals 14 residues. With 2 bases removed from V and 4 bases from J, the gap between germline ends came to 11 bases. CDR3 sequence: CASSQPTVPYGYTF. In DNA, the CDR3 is TGCGCCAGCAGCCAACCCACGGTACCCTATGGCTACACCTTC.

This chain links TRBV12-5 with TRBJ2-3; 11 nucleotides line up with TRBD1. This CDR3 contains 16 residues. CDR1 is LGHNT, CDR2 FRNRAP, per germline. J gave up 5 bases and V 4 bases, and 8 bases lay outside the gene matches. The CDR3 DNA reads as TGTGCTAGTGGTTCCTCCGGGACAGGGGGTCGAGATACGCAGTATTTT. It is translated as CASGSSGTGGRDTQYF.

The chain recombines TRBV3-1 (or the pseudogene TRBV3-2) with TRBJ1-2; 9 bases are a match to TRBD1. Trimming removed 5 bases from V and 3 bases from J; junction bases left unmatched: 19. Germline-derived CDR1 and CDR2 are LGHDT and YNNKEL (reference sequence). This CDR3 is 19 amino acids long. The CDR3 loop is CASSTIPVGGTGKHYGYTF. The CDR3 DNA reads TGTGCCAGCAGCACTATACCGGTAGGAGGGACAGGGAAACACTATGGCTACACCTTC.

The chain is built from TRBV7-8 and TRBJ1-2; TRBD1 might be the D (5 bases). There are 14 residues in the CDR3. CDR1 is SGHVS, CDR2 FQNEAQ, per germline. The V and J ends lost 5 bases and 4 bases respectively, with 14 bases between them. The CDR3 loop reads CASSLDMIVYGYTF. CDR3 DNA sequence: TGTGCCAGCAGCCTGGACATGATCGTCTATGGCTACACCTTC. Variable domain in full (rest from reference TRBV7-8 and TRBJ1-2): GAGVSQSPRYKVAKRGQDVALRCDPISGHVSLFWYQQALGQGPEFLTYFQNEAQLDKSGLPSDRFFAERPEGSVSTLKIQRTQQEDSAVYLCASSLDMIVYGYTFGSGTRLTVV.

The rearrangement uses TRBV5-8 and TRBJ1-1; 8 bases are shared with TRBD1. This CDR3 comprises 14 residues. Germline V gene sequence: CDR1 SGHTS, CDR2 YDEGEE. V was pared by 3 bases and J by 4 bases, with 5 bases of the junction left unmatched. DNA for the CDR3: TGTGCCAGCAGCTGGACAGGGTTAGGCACTGAAGCTTTCTTT. This translates into CASSWTGLGTEAFF.

The chain employs TRBV6-5 and TRBJ1-2; D is perhaps TRBD1 (6 bases). Germline CDR1 is MNHEY and CDR2 is SVGAGI. Trimming shortened V by 2 bases and J by 3 bases, and 7 bases separated the two germline ends. The CDR3 runs 13 residues. CDR3 loop: CASSYEGDYGYTF. The CDR3 nucleotides are TGTGCCAGCAGTTACGAGGGGGACTATGGCTACACCTTC.

This clone was recorded only once. The chain is built from TRBV5-1 and TRBJ1-3; D is undetermined. CDR1 and CDR2 from the germline V gene are SGHRS and YFSETQ. The CDR3 runs 17 residues. V was shortened by 0 bases and J by 0 bases, with 13 bases between the two germline ends. DNA of the CDR3: TGCGCCAGCAGCTTGGCTCCCCAGTCCCTCTCTGGAAACACCATATATTTT. This codes for CASSLAPQSLSGNTIYF.